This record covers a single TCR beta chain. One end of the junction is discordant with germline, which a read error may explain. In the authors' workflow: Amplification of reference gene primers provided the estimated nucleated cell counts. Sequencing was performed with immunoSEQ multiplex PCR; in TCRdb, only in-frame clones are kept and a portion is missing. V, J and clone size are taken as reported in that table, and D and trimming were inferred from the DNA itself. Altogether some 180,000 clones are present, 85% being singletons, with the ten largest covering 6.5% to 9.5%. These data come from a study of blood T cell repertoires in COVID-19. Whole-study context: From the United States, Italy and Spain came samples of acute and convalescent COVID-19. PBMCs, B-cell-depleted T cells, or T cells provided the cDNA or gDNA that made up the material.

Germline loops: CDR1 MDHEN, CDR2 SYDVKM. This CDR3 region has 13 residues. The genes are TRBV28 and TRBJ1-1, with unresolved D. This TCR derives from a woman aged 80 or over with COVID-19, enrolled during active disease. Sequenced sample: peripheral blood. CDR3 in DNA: TGTGCCAGCAGTCCGCAATTCACCGGGAGGCTATTTTTT. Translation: CASSPQFTGRLFF.